The entry below describes one T cell receptor beta chain. Antigen specificity is unknown. The table came from immunoSEQ multiplex PCR; TCRdb's copy has only in-frame clones and leaves some out. The table includes about 140,000 clones, roughly 90% detected once. This sample was taken from a study of T cell responses to AZD1222 COVID-19 vaccine. General study findings and limits: Repertoires were collected only later (after the peak T cell response had occurred).

Germline V lookup: CDR1 MDHEN, CDR2 SYDVKM. There are 12 residues in the CDR3. Trimming left V 9 bases short and J 2 bases short, with 8 bases between. The V and J genes are TRBV28 and TRBJ1-3, with D unclear. The starting material was peripheral blood, obtained on day 0 of AZD1222 vaccination. This TCR derives from an adult in good health. This CDR3 reads CASISAGNTIYF. CDR3 sequence (DNA): TGTGCCAGTATTTCCGCTGGAAACACCATATATTTT.